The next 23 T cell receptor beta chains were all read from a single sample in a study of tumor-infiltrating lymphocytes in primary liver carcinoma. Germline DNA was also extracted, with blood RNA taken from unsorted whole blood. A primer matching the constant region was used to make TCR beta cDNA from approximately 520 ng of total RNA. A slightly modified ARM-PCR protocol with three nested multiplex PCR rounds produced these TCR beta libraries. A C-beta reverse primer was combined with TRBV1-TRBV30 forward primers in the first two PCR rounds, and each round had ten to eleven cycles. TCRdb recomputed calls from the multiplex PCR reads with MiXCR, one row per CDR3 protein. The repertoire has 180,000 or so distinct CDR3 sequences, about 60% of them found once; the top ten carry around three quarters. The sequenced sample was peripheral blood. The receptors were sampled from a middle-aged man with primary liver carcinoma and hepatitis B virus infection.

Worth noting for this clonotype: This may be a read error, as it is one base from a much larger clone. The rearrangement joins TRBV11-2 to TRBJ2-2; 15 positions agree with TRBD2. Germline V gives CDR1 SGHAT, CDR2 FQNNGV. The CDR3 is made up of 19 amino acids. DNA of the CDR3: TGTGCCAGCGGCTTACTATCTGGACTAGCGGGAGGGCCGCACGGGGAGCTGTTTTTT. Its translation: CASGLLSGLAGGPHGELFF.

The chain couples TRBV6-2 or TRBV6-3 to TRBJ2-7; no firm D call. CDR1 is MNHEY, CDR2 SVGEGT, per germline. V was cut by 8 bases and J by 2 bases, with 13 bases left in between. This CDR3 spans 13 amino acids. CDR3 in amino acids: CASLEPTTYEQYF. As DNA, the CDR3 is TGTGCCAGCCTAGAGCCGACAACCTACGAGCAGTACTTC.

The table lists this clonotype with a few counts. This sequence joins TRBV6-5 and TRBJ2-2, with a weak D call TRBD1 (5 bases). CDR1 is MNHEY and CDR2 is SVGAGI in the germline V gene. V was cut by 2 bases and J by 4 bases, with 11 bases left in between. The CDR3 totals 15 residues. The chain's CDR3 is CASSYALRVTGELFF. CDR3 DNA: TGTGCCAGCAGTTACGCTCTCAGGGTCACCGGGGAGCTGTTTTTT.

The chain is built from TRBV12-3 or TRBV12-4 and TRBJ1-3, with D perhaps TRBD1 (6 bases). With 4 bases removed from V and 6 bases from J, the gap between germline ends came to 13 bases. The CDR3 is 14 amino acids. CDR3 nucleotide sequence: TGTGCCAGCAGTTCGGCACAGGGCTTAAACACCATATATTTT. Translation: CASSSAQGLNTIYF.

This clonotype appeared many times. CDR3 sequence: CSVETGAEETQYF. DNA for the CDR3: TGCAGCGTGGAGACAGGGGCGGAAGAGACCCAGTACTTC. The rearrangement links TRBV29-1 to TRBJ2-5; 8 nucleotides match TRBD1. This CDR3 has 13 residues. Unmatched junction bases numbered 6, after V lost 6 bases and J lost 3 bases. The V gene's germline CDR1 is SQVTM and CDR2 ANQGSEA.

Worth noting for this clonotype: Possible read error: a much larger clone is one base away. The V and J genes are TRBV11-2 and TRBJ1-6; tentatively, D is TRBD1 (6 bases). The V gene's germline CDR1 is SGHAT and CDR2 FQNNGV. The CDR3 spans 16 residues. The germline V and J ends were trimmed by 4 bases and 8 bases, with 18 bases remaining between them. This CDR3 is CASSSQGSPVYSPLHF. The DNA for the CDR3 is TGTGCCAGCAGCTCCCAGGGGTCCCCCGTATATTCACCCCTCCACTTT. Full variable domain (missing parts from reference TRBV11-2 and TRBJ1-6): EAGVAQSPRYKIIEKRQSVAFWCNPISGHATLYWYQQILGQGPKLLIQFQNNGVVDDSQLPKDRFSAERLKGVDSTLKIQPAKLEDSAVYLCASSSQGSPVYSPLHFGNGTRLTVT.

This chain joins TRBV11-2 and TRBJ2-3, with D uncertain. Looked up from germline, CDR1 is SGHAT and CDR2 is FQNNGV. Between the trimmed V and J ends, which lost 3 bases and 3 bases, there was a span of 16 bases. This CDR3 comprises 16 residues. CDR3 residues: CASSFRRREMTDTQYF. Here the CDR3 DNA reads TGTGCCAGCAGCTTCCGGAGAAGGGAAATGACAGATACGCAGTATTTT.

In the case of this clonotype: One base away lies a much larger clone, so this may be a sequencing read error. CDR3 residues: CASSYSSSYEQYV. DNA for the CDR3: TGTGCCAGCAGTTACTCCAGCTCCTACGAGCAGTACGTC. The chain uses TRBV6-5 and TRBJ2-7; D call uncertain. Deletions cut 0 bases from V and 0 bases from J, with 3 bases between. Germline V gene data show CDR1 as MNHEY and CDR2 as SVGAGI. The CDR3 has 13 amino acids.

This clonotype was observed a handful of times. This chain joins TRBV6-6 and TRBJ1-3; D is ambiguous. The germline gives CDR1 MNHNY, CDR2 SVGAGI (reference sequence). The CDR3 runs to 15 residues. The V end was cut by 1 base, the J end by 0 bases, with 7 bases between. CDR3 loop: CASSYLGLSGNTIYF. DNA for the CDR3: TGTGCCAGCAGTTACTTAGGCCTCTCTGGAAACACCATATATTTT.

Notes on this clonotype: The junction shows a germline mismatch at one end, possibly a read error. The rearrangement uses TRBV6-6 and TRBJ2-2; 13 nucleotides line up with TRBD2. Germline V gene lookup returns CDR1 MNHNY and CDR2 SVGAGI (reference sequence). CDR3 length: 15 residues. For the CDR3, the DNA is TGTGCTAGCAGGACTAGCGGGAGAGGCACCGGGGAGCTGTTTTTT. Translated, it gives CASRTSGRGTGELFF.

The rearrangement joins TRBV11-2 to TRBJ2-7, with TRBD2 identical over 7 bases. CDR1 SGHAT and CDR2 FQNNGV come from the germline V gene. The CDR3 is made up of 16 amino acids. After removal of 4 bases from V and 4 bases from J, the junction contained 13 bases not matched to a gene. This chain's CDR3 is CASSSGLEGDLYEQYF. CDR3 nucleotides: TGTGCCAGCAGCTCAGGACTAGAGGGAGATTTGTACGAGCAGTACTTC.

CDR3 amino acids: CANSSGPALRTQYF. The CDR3 DNA reads TGTGCCAACAGCTCAGGACCAGCCTTACGTACGCAGTATTTT. The V gene is TRBV6-2 or TRBV6-3, the J gene TRBJ2-3; D gene ambiguous. The germline gives CDR1 MNHEY, CDR2 SVGEGT. CDR3 size: 14 residues. Trimming stripped 10 bases from V and 8 bases from J, with 22 bases between.

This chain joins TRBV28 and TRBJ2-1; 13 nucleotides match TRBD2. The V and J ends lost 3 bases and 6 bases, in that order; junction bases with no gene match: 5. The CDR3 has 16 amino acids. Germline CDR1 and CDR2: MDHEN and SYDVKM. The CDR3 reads CASSFSLAGGANEQFF. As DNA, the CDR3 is TGTGCCAGCAGTTTCTCACTAGCGGGAGGGGCCAATGAGCAGTTCTTC.

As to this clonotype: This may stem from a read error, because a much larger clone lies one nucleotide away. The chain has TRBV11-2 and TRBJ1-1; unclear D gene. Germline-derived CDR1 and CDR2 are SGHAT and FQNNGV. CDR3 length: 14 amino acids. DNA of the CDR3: TGTACCAGCAGCCTCGCGGGGATGAACACTGAAGCTTTCTTT. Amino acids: CTSSLAGMNTEAFF.

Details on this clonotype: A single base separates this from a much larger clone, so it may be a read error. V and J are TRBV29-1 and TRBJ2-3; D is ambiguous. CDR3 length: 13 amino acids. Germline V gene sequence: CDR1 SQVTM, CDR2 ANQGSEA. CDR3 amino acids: CSVEDRTTDTQFF. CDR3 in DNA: TGCAGCGTTGAAGATCGAACAACAGATACGCAGTTTTTT.

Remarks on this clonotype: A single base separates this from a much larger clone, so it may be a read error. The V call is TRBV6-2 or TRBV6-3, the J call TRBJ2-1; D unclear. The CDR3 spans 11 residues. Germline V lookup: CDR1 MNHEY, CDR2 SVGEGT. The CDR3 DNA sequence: TGTGCCAGCAGTTGGGGTAATGAGGAGTTCTTC. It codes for CASSWGNEEFF.

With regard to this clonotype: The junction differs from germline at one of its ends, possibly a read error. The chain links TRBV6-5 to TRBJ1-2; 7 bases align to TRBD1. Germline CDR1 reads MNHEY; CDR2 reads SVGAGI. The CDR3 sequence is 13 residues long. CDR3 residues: CTSRYTGAYGYTF. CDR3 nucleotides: TGTACCAGCCGCTATACAGGGGCCTATGGCTACACCTTC.

DNA for the CDR3: TGTGCCAGCAGCAACCCTAGACTGGTTAGCACAGATACGCAGTATTTT. This gives the protein CASSNPRLVSTDTQYF. This chain joins TRBV6-6 and TRBJ2-3; the D is unclear. The V gene lost 6 bases and the J gene lost 0 bases, with 16 bases spanning the gap. Germline-derived CDR1 and CDR2 are MNHNY and SVGAGI (reference sequence). This CDR3 region has 16 residues.

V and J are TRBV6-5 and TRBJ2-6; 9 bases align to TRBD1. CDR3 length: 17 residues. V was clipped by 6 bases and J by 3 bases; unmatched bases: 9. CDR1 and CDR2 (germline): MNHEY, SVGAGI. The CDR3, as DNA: TGTGCCAGCAGCCTTGGGGACAGGGAAGGTGGGGCCAACGTCCTGACTTTC. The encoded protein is CASSLGDREGGANVLTF.

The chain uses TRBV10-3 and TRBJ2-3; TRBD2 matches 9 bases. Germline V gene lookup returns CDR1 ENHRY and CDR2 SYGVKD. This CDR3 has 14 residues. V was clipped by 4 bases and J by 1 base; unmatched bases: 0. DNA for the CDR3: TGTGCCATCAGTGGGACTAGCGGCACAGATACGCAGTATTTT. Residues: CAISGTSGTDTQYF.

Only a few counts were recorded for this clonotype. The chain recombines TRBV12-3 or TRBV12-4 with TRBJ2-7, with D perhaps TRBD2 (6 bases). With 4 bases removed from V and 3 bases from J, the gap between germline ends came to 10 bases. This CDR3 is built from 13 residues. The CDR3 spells CASSYQGGYEQYF. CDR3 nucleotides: TGTGCCAGCAGTTATCAGGGAGGCTACGAGCAGTACTTC.

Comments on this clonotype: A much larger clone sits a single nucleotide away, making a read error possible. CDR3 sequence: CASSSPSGMGHSSIEQFF. Written as DNA, the CDR3 is TGTGCCAGCAGCTCCCCTTCCGGTATGGGACACAGTAGTATTGAGCAGTTCTTC. The chain couples TRBV11-2 to TRBJ2-1; D possibly corresponds to TRBD1 (6 bases). Trimming shortened V by 4 bases and J by 9 bases, and 28 bases separated the two germline ends. This CDR3 is 18 amino acids long. CDR1 and CDR2 from the germline V gene are SGHAT and FQNNGV.

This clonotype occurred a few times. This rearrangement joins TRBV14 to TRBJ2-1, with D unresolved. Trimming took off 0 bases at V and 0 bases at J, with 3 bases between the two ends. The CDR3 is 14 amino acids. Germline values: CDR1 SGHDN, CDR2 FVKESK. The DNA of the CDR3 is TGTGCCAGCAGCCAAGATTTCTCCTACAATGAGCAGTTCTTC. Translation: CASSQDFSYNEQFF.